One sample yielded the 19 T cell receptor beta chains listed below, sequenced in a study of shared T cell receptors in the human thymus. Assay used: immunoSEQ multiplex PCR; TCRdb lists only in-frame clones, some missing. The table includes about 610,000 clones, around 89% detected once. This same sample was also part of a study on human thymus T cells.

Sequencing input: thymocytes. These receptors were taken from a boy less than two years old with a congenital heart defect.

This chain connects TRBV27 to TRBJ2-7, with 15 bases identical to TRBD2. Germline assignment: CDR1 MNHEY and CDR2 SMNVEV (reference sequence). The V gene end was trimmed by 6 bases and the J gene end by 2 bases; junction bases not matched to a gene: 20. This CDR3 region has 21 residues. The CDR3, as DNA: TGTGCCAGCAGATACTCCGCACCGGGACTAGCGGGAGGAAGGGGTCCCTACGAGCAGTACTTC. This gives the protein CASRYSAPGLAGGRGPYEQYF.

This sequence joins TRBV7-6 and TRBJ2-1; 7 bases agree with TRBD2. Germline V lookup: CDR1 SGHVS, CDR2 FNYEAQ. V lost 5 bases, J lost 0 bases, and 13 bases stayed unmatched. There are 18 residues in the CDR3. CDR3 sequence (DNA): TGTGCCAGCAGCAGTGGGGTTAGCGGGCCGAGCTCCTACAATGAGCAGTTCTTC. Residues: CASSSGVSGPSSYNEQFF.

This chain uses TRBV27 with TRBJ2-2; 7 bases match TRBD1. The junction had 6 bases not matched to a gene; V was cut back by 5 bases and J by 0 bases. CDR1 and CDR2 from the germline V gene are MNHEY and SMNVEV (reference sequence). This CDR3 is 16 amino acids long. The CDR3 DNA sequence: TGTGCCAGCAGTCTAGACAGGGAAGCGAACACCGGGGAGCTGTTTTTT. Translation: CASSLDREANTGELFF.

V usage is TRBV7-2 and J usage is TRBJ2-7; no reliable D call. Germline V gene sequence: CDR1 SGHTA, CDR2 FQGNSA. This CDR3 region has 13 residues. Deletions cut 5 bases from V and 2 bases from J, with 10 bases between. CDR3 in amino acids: CASSPDKTYEQYF. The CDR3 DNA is TGTGCCAGCAGCCCAGACAAGACCTACGAGCAGTACTTC.

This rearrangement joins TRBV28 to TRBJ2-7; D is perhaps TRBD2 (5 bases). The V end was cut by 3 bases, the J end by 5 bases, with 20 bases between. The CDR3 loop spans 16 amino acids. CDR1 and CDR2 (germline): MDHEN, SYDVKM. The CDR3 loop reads CASSFLQMGYGDEQYF. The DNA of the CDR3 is TGTGCCAGCAGTTTCCTACAGATGGGCTACGGGGACGAGCAGTACTTC.

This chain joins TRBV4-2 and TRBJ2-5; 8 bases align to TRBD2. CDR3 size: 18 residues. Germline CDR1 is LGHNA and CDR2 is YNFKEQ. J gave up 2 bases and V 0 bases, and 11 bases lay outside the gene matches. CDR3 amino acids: CASSQDQAEAGEQETQYF. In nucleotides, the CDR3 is TGTGCCAGCAGCCAAGATCAGGCCGAAGCGGGAGAACAAGAGACCCAGTACTTC.

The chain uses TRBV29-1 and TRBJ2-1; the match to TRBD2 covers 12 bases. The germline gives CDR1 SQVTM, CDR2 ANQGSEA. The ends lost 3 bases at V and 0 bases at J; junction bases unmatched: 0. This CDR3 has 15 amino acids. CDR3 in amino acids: CSVEGLAGSYNEQFF. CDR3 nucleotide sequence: TGCAGCGTTGAGGGACTAGCGGGCTCCTACAATGAGCAGTTCTTC.

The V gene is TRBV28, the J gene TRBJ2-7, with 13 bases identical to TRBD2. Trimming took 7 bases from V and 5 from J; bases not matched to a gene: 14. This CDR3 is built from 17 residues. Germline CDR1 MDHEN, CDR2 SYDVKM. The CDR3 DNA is TGTGCCAGCACCATAGAGGGACTAGCGGGATTAACCCACGAGCAGTACTTC. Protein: CASTIEGLAGLTHEQYF. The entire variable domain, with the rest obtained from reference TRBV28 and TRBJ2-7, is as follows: DVKVTQSSRYLVKRTGEKVFLECVQDMDHENMFWYRQDPGLGLRLIYFSYDVKMKEKGDIPEGYSVSREKKERFSLILESASTNQTSMYLCASTIEGLAGLTHEQYFGPGTRLTVT.

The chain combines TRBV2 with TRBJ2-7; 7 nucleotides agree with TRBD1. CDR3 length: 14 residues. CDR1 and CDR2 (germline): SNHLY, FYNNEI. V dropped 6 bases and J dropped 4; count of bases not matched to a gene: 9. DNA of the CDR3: TGTGCCAGCAGCGACGACAGGGTTCGGTACGAGCAGTACTTC. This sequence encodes CASSDDRVRYEQYF.

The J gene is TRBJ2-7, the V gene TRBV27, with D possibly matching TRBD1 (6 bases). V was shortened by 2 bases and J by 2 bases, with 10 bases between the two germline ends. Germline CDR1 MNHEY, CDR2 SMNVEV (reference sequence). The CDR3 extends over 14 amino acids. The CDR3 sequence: CASSLRGRTYEQYF. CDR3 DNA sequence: TGTGCCAGCAGTTTAAGGGGGAGAACCTACGAGCAGTACTTC.

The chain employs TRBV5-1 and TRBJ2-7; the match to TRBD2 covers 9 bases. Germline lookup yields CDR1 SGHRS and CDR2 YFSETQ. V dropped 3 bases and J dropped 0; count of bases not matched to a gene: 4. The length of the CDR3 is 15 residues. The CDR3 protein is CASSSGLANSYEQYF. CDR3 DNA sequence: TGCGCCAGCAGCTCCGGACTAGCGAACTCCTACGAGCAGTACTTC.

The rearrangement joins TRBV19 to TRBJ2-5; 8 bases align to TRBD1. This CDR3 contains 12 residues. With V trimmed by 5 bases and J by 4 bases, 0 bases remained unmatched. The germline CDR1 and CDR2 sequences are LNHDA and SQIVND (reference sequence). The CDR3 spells CASSGTGETQYF. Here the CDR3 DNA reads TGTGCCAGTAGTGGGACAGGAGAGACCCAGTACTTC.

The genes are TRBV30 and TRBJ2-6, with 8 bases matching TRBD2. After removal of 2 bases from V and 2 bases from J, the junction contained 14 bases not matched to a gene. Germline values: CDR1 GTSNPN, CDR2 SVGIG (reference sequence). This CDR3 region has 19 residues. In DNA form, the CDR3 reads TGTGCCTGGAGTCTCCACTCGGGACTAGGGAAAGCTGGGGCCAACGTCCTGACTTTC. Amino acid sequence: CAWSLHSGLGKAGANVLTF.

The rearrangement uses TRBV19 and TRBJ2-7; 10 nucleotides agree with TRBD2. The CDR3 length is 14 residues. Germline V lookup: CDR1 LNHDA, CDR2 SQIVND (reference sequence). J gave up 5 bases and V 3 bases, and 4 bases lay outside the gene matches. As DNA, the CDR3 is TGTGCCAGTAGTATCCGGAGCGGGGGGGACGAGCAGTACTTC. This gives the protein CASSIRSGGDEQYF.

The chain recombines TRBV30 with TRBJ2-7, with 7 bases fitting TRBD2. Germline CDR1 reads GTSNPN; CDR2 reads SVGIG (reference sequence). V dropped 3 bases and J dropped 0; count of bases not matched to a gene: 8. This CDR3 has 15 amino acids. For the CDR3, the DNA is TGTGCCTGGAGCCCGGGACTACCGAGCTCCTACGAGCAGTACTTC. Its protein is CAWSPGLPSSYEQYF.

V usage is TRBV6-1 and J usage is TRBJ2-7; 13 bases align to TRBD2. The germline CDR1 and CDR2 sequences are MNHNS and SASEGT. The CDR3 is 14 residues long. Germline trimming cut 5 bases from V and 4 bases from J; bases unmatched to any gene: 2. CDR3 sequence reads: CASSTSGRAYEQYF. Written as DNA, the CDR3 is TGTGCCAGCAGTACTAGCGGGAGGGCTTACGAGCAGTACTTC.

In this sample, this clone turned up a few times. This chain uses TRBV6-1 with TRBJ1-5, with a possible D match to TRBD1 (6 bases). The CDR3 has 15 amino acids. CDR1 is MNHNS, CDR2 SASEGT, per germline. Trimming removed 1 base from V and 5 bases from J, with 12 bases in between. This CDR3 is CASSEDRAKDQPQHF. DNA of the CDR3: TGTGCCAGCAGTGAAGACAGGGCAAAGGATCAGCCCCAGCATTTT.

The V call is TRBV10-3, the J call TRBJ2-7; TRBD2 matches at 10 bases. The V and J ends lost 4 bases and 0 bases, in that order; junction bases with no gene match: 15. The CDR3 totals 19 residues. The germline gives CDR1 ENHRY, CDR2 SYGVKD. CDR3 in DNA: TGTGCCATCAGTGTTGGTGGTAGCGGGAGGCCGACAAGCTCCTACGAGCAGTACTTC. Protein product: CAISVGGSGRPTSSYEQYF.

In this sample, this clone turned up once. This chain's CDR3 is CASSQVGRDGAEAFF. For the CDR3, the DNA is TGCGCCAGCAGCCAAGTCGGCAGGGATGGGGCTGAAGCTTTCTTT. The V gene is TRBV4-1, the J gene TRBJ1-1; the D gene is possibly TRBD1 (5 bases). CDR1 MGHRA and CDR2 YSYEKL come from the germline V gene. The V end was cut by 1 base, the J end by 6 bases, with 15 bases between. The CDR3 has 15 residues.